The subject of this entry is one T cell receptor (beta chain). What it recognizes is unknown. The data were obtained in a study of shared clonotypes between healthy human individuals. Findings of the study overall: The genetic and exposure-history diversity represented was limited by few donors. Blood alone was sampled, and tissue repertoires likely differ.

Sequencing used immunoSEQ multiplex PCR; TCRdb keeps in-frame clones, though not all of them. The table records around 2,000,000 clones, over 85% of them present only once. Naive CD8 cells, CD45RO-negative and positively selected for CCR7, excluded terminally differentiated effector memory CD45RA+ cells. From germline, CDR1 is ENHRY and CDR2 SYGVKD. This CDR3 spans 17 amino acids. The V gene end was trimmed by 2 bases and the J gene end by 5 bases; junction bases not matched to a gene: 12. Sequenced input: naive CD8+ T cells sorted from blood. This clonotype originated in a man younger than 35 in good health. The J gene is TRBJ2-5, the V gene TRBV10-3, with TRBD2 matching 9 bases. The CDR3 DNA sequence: TGTGCCATCAGTGAGCTCGACGGGCGGGAGGGACGCGAGACCCAGTACTTC. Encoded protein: CAISELDGREGRETQYF.